A selection of T cell receptor beta chains follows, all from one sample in a study of Graves' ophthalmopathy and Graves' hyperthyroidism. TCRdb called the multiplex PCR reads again in MiXCR, with one record for every CDR3 protein. Of around 670,000 distinct CDR3 sequences in the sample, 40% were seen once. The sequenced sample consisted of peripheral blood. These receptors all stem from an adult man with Graves' ophthalmopathy. Both conserved end residues are part of each CDR3. The D gene is left open where the match is weak. Size values are once, few and many counts, or a class for expanded clones, and some rows have none.

TRBJ2-5,14,TRBV20-1,-,TRBD2,TGCAGTGCTGGCCCTAGCGGGGGGGCGGAGACCCAGTACTTC,CSAGPSGGAETQYF
TRBJ2-5,15,TRBV5-4,few,TRBD1,TGTGCCAGCAGCTTGGCGGGACAGGGGGAAGAGACCCAGTACTTC,CASSLAGQGEETQYF
TRBJ1-2,13,TRBV25-1,-,-,TGTGCCAGCAGTTTGGTGAAGGGACATGGCTACACCTTC,CASSLVKGHGYTF
TRBJ1-2,15,TRBV7-9,-,-,TGTGCCAGCAGCTTGGAAGGAAACTACCCGTATGGCTACACCTTC,CASSLEGNYPYGYTF
TRBJ2-7,17,TRBV5-6,-,TRBD2,TGTGCCAGCAGTTTGGGACTAGCGGGAACGAAATCCTACGAGCAGTACTTC,CASSLGLAGTKSYEQYF
TRBJ1-2,16,TRBV7-9,-,-,TGTGCCAGCAGCTTAATAGCCGGGGACAAGTACTATGGCTACACCTTC,CASSLIAGDKYYGYTF
TRBJ1-2,12,TRBV5-6,many,-,TGTGCCAGCGCGCACAGGGTCCTCGGCTACACCTTC,CASAHRVLGYTF
TRBJ2-5,14,TRBV2,-,-,TGTGCCAGCAGGGCCCCGGGGGCCATGGAGACCCAGTACTTC,CASRAPGAMETQYF
TRBJ2-2,16,TRBV10-3,-,-,TGTGCCAGCAGTTATCGGACTTCCGCGAACACCGGGGAGCTGTTTTTT,CASSYRTSANTGELFF
TRBJ2-7,13,TRBV29-1,many,-,TGCAGCGGCCGTGGGGGGTTCAACTACGAGCAGTACTTC,CSGRGGFNYEQYF
TRBJ1-4,16,TRBV27,-,-,TGTGCCAGCAGTCCCATCGGTCGTCCACGAGAGGGGCGACTGTTTTTT,CASSPIGRPREGRLFF
TRBJ1-4,15,TRBV5-1,few,TRBD1,TGCGCCAGCAGCCCTCGACAGGGACTCAATGAAAAACTGTTTTTT,CASSPRQGLNEKLFF
TRBJ2-2,17,TRBV25-1,few,TRBD1,TGTGCCAGCAGCCAGCCGCGCGACAGGGGGTACACCGGGGAGCTGTTTTTT,CASSQPRDRGYTGELFF
TRBJ2-5,14,TRBV2,-,-,TGTGCCAGCAGTGAACGTAGGGACCAAGAGACCCAGTACTTC,CASSERRDQETQYF
TRBJ2-5,18,TRBV25-1,few,TRBD1,TGTGCCAGCAGTCCCTTTGGGGTTGGGACAGGACCCCAAGAGACCCAGTACTTC,CASSPFGVGTGPQETQYF
TRBJ1-3,13,TRBV29-1,few,-,TGCAGCGTAGTACAAGGCGGTGGCTACACCATATATTTT,CSVVQGGGYTIYF
TRBJ1-4,15,TRBV2,many,-,TGTGCCAGCATTAGGGACGGCGCAACTAATGAAAAACTGTTTTTT,CASIRDGATNEKLFF
TRBJ1-5,15,TRBV24-1,few,-,TGTGCCACCAGTGATCCTACAGGGTTTGGTCAGCCCCAGCATTTT,CATSDPTGFGQPQHF
TRBJ2-7,9,TRBV7-9,-,TRBD1,TGTGCCAGCAGCGCAGGGGGCCTCTTC,CASSAGGLF
TRBJ1-6,13,TRBV11-1,-,-,TGTGCCAGCAGCTTCAGCGAGTCGACCCCCATCCACTTT,CASSFSESTPIHF
TRBJ2-5,12,TRBV29-1,-,TRBD1,TGCAGCGTTGGCGGACAGGGGCCCCCGCAAGCCTTC,CSVGGQGPPQAF
TRBJ2-5,15,TRBV20-1,-,TRBD2,TGCAGTGCTAGAGATCCTAGCGGGATCTCAGAGACCCAGTACTTC,CSARDPSGISETQYF
TRBJ1-2,13,TRBV7-2,many,TRBD1,TGTGCCAGCAGCTCTGACAGGGTTCTAGGCTACACCTTC,CASSSDRVLGYTF
TRBJ2-2,13,TRBV19,-,-,TGTGCCAGTAGTAATATGAACACCGGGGGGCTGTTTTTT,CASSNMNTGGLFF
TRBJ2-7,16,TRBV19,few,TRBD1,TGTGCCAGTAGTGCCTCCGGGACAGGGGCCTCCTACGAGCAGTACTTC,CASSASGTGASYEQYF
TRBJ2-3,14,TRBV19,-,-,TGTGCCAGTAGTCACGGCCCTGCGACAGATACGCAGTATTTT,CASSHGPATDTQYF
TRBJ2-7,13,TRBV10-3,-,-,TGTGCCAGCAGTTTTGACAGCCCCTACGAGCAGTACTTC,CASSFDSPYEQYF
TRBJ2-6,12,TRBV19,-,-,TGTGCCTCAGGACGGGGAATGAACACTGAAGCTTTC,CASGRGMNTEAF
TRBJ2-7,13,TRBV2,-,-,TGTGCCAGCAGTGAATATAAACGAGGCGAGCAGTACTTC,CASSEYKRGEQYF
TRBJ2-7,16,TRBV4-1,-,-,TGCGCCAGCAGCCAAAGGTGGGAAGGGACGTCCTACGAGCAGTACTTC,CASSQRWEGTSYEQYF
TRBJ1-4,15,TRBV2,many,-,TGTGCCAGCAGAGACGGGGCAGGGAGTGATGAAAAACTGTTTTTT,CASRDGAGSDEKLFF
TRBJ1-6,16,TRBV6-6,-,TRBD1,TGTGCCAGCAGTCGACGATCAGGGGGCGGTAATTCACCCCTCCACTTT,CASSRRSGGGNSPLHF
TRBJ2-5,19,TRBV24-1,once,TRBD2,TGTGCCACCAGTGACCCGGGACTAGCGGGAGGACACGGACAAGAGGCCCAGTACTTC,CATSDPGLAGGHGQEAQYF
TRBJ1-1,12,TRBV20-1,few,-,TGCAGTGCTAGAGTTCCGAACACTGAAGCTTTCTTT,CSARVPNTEAFF
TRBJ1-1,13,TRBV10-3,-,-,TGTGCCACAAGACAGCAGTCGGACACTGAAGCTTTCTTT,CATRQQSDTEAFF
TRBJ2-7,14,TRBV7-6,-,-,TGCGCCAGCAGCCAAAGCCCACTGTCGGACGAGCAGTACTTC,CASSQSPLSDEQYF
TRBJ2-5,16,TRBV4-1,-,-,TGCGCCAGCAGCCATACCCAGGGGGGGTACCAAGAGACCCAGTACTTC,CASSHTQGGYQETQYF
TRBJ1-2,15,TRBV11-2,-,TRBD1,TGTGCCAGCAGCCCGAGACAGGGCCCTTTGAATGGCTACACCTTC,CASSPRQGPLNGYTF
TRBJ2-7,11,TRBV29-1,-,-,TGCAGTTTATCGGCTAGAGGCGAGCAGTACTTC,CSLSARGEQYF
TRBJ2-7,12,TRBV5-5,-,TRBD1,TGTGCCAGCAGCCTGGACAGGGAGGAGCAGTACTTC,CASSLDREEQYF
TRBJ2-7,13,TRBV15,-,-,TGTGCCACCAGCAGCTTAATTCGTTACGAGCAGTACTTC,CATSSLIRYEQYF
TRBJ1-2,14,TRBV7-6,-,TRBD1,TGTGCCAGCAGCTCTGTAACAGGGGGCTATGGCTACACCTTC,CASSSVTGGYGYTF
TRBJ1-1,12,TRBV12-3/TRBV12-4,many,-,TGTGCCACCGGACAGCCTAACACTGAAGCTTTCTTT,CATGQPNTEAFF
TRBJ2-7,13,TRBV10-2,few,-,TGCGCCAGCAGTGAGTCCCCCCAGGGAGAGCAGTACTTC,CASSESPQGEQYF